This TCR beta chain comes out of a study of PD-1 blockade in classical Hodgkin lymphoma. Trimming removed 6 bases at V and 6 bases at J, with 18 bases between. The CDR3 length is 14 residues. CDR1 is SNHLY, CDR2 FYNNEI, per germline. This table comes from immunoSEQ multiplex PCR, and its TCRdb copy is limited to in-frame clones, with some not included. The table includes about 110,000 clones, roughly nine tenths detected once. Findings and limits, study-wide: What caused the repertoire differences, perhaps disease activity or prior therapy, remains undefined. Newly diagnosed patients and complete responders had comparable diversity at baseline. Healthy donors reportedly exceeded newly diagnosed patients in baseline TCR diversity.

Points on this clone: Its specificity is unknown.

Autologous stem cell transplantation was followed by relapse in every patient, and brentuximab vedotin exposure varied. The sequence was collected from a human donor with classical Hodgkin lymphoma. The chain couples TRBV2 to TRBJ2-7; D tentatively reads TRBD1 or TRBD2 (5 bases each). The sequencing used peripheral blood mononuclear cells (PBMCs), collected before the second cycle of nivolumab. DNA of the CDR3: TGTGCCAGCAGGACGGGGACGTTGGCCGGCGAGCAGTACTTC. This codes for CASRTGTLAGEQYF.